Described below is a single T cell receptor beta chain sequence and its context. Authors' data handling: Nucleated cell counts were estimated from reference gene primer amplification. Repertoires were generated with immunoSEQ multiplex PCR, while TCRdb's copy carries only in-frame clones and drops some. V, J and clone size were drawn from that table, and D and trimming were deduced from the DNA. The sample yields about 100,000 clones, around four fifths seen once. This entry is derived from a study of blood T cell repertoires in COVID-19. Study-level background: Researchers got acute and convalescent COVID-19 samples from the United States, Italy and Spain. PBMCs, B-cell-depleted T cells, or T cells provided the cDNA or gDNA that made up the material.

The germline V gene encodes CDR1 SSHAT and CDR2 FNYEAQ (reference sequence). Trimming took 5 bases from V and 2 from J, leaving 16 bases between them. The CDR3 has 16 residues. The TCR comes from a woman aged 70 to 79 with acute or convalescent COVID-19. Sequencing used peripheral blood. The gene calls are TRBV7-7 and TRBJ2-1; D perhaps matches TRBD2 (5 bases). The CDR3 DNA reads TGTGCCAGCAGCCCCGCCCGGGAATCTACCTACAATGAGCAGTTCTTC. Its protein product is CASSPARESTYNEQFF. Full variable domain (remainder filled in from reference TRBV7-7 and TRBJ2-1): GAGVSQSPRYKVTKRGQDVTLRCDPISSHATLYWYQQALGQGPEFLTYFNYEAQPDKSGLPSDRFSAERPEGSISTLTIQRTEQRDSAMYRCASSPARESTYNEQFFGPGTRLTVL.